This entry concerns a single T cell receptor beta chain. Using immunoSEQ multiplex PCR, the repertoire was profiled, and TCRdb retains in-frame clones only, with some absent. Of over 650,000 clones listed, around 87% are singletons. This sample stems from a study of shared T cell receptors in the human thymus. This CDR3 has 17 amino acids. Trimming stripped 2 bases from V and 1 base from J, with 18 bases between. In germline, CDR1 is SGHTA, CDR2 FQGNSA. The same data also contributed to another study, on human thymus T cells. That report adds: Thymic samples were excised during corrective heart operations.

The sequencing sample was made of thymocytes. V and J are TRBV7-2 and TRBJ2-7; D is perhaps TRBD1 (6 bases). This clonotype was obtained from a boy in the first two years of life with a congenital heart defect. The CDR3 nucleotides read TGTGCCAGCAGCTTACCCCCCCGGGACACCACATCCTACGAGCAGTACTTC. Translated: CASSLPPRDTTSYEQYF.